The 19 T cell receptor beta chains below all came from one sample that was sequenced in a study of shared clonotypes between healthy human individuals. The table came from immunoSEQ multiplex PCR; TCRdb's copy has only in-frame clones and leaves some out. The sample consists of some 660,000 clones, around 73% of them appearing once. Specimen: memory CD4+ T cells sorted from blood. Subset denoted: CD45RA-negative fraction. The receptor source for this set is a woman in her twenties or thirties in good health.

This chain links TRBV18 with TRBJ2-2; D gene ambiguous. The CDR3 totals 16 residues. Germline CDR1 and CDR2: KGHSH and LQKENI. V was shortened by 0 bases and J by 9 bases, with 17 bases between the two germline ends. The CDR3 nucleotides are TGTGCCAGCTCACCACCGGGTGACCCAACGATCCGGGAGCTGTTTTTT. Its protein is CASSPPGDPTIRELFF.

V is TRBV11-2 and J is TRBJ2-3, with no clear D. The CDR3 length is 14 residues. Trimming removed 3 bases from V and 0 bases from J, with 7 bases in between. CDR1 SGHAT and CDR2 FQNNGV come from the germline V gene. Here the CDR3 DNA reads TGTGCCAGCAGCTTCCAAGAGAGCACAGATACGCAGTATTTT. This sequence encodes CASSFQESTDTQYF.

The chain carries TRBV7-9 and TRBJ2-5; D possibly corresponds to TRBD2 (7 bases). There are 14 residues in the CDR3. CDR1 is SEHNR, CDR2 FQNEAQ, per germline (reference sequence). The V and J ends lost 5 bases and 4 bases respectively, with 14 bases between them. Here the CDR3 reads CASSPEGGGETQYF. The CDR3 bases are TGTGCCAGCAGCCCGGAGGGGGGGGGAGAGACCCAGTACTTC. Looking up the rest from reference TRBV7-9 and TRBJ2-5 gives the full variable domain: DTGVSQNPRHKITKRGQNVTFRCDPISEHNRLYWYRQTLGQGPEFLTYFQNEAQLEKSRLLSDRFSAERPKGSFSTLEIQRTEQGDSAMYLCASSPEGGGETQYFGPGTRLLVL.

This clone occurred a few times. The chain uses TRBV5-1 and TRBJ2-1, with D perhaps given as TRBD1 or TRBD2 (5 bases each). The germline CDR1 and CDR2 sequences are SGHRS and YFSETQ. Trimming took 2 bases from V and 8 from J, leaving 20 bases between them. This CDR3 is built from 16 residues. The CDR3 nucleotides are TGCGCCAGCAGCTTTTTGGGGGATGTAACCGTCCATGAGCAGTTCTTC. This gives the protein CASSFLGDVTVHEQFF.

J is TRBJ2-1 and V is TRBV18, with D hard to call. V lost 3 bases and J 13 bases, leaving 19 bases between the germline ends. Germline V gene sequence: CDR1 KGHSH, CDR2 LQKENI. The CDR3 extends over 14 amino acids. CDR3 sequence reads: CASSPSPGPPDQFF. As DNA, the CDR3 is TGTGCCAGCTCACCCAGCCCGGGCCCCCCGGACCAGTTCTTC.

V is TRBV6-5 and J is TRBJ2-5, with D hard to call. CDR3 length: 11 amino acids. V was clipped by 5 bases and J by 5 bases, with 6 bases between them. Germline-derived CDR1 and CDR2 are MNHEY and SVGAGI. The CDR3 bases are TGTGCCAGCAGTCTCCTCGAGACCCAGTACTTC. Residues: CASSLLETQYF.

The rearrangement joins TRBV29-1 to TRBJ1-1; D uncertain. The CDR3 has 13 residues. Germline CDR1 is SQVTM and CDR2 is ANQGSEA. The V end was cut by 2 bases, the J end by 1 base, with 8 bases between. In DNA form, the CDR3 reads TGCAGCGTTGAACTGGCCCCGAACACTGAAGCTTTCTTT. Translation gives CSVELAPNTEAFF. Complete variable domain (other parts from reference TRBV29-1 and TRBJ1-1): SAVISQKPSRDICQRGTSLTIQCQVDSQVTMMFWYRQQPGQSLTLIATANQGSEATYESGFVIDKFPISRPNLTFSTLTVSNMSPEDSSIYLCSVELAPNTEAFFGQGTRLTVV.

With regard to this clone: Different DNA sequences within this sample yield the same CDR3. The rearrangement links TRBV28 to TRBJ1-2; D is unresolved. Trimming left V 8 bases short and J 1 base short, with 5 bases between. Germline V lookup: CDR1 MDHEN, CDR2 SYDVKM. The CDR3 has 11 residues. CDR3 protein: CASGSNYGYTF. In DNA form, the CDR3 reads TGTGCCAGCGGTAGTAACTATGGCTACACCTTC.

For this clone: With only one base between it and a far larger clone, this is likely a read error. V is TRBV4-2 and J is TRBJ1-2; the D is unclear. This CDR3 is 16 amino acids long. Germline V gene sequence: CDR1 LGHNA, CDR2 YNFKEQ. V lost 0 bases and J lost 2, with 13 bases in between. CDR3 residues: CASSQDLRPGNYGYTF. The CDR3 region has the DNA TGTGCCAGCAGCCAAGATCTTCGACCGGGGAACTATGGCTACACCTTC.

Written as DNA, the CDR3 is TGCGCCAGCAGTGGGGCCCGGCCCGGCTACACCTTC. It translates to CASSGARPGYTF. The gene calls are TRBV10-2 and TRBJ1-2; D unresolved. Germline-derived CDR1 and CDR2 are WSHSY and SAAADI. The CDR3 has 12 residues. Trimming took 4 bases from V and 8 from J, leaving 11 bases between them.

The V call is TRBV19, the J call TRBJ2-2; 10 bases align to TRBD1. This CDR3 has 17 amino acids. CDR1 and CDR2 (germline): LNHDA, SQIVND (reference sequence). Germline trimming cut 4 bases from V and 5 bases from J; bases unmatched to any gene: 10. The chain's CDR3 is CASSNPPGQGITGELFF. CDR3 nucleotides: TGTGCCAGTAGTAACCCGCCGGGACAGGGGATAACCGGGGAGCTGTTTTTT.

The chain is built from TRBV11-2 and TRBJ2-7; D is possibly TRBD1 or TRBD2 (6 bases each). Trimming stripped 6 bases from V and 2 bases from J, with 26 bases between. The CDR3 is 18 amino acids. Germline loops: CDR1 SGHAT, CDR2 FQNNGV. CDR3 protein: CASRDGGGNKGGAYEQYF. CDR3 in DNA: TGTGCCAGCAGGGATGGAGGCGGGAACAAAGGGGGAGCCTACGAGCAGTACTTC. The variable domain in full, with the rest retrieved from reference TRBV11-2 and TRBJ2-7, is EAGVAQSPRYKIIEKRQSVAFWCNPISGHATLYWYQQILGQGPKLLIQFQNNGVVDDSQLPKDRFSAERLKGVDSTLKIQPAKLEDSAVYLCASRDGGGNKGGAYEQYFGPGTRLTVT.

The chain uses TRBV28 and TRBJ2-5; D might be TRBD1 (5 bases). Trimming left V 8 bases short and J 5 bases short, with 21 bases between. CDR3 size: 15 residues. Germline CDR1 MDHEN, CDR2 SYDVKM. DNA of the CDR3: TGTGCCAGCGTGGTAGGCCAGGGCGCTGGGGAGACCCAGTACTTC. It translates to CASVVGQGAGETQYF.

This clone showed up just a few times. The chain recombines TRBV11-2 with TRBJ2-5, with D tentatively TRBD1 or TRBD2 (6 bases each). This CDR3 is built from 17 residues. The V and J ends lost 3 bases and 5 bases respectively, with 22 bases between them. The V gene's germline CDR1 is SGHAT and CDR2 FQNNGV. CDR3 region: CASSFRRHGLGGETQYF. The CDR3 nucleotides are TGTGCCAGCAGCTTTCGTCGTCACGGCCTAGGGGGGGAGACCCAGTACTTC.

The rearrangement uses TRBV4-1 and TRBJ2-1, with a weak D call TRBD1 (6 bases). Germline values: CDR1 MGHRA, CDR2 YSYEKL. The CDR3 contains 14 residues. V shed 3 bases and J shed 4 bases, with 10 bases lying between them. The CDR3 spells CASSHPDRYNEQFF. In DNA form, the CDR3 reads TGCGCCAGCAGCCACCCGGACAGATACAATGAGCAGTTCTTC.

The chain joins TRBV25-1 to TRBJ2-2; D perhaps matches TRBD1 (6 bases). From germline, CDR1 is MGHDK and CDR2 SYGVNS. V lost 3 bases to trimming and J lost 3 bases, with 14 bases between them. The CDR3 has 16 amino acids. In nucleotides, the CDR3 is TGTGCCAGCAGTGATAAGGACAGCCTTTACACCGGGGAGCTGTTTTTT. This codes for CASSDKDSLYTGELFF. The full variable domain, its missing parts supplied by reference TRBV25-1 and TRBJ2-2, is EADIYQTPRYLVIGTGKKITLECSQTMGHDKMYWYQQDPGMELHLIHYSYGVNSTEKGDLSSESTVSRIRTEHFPLTLESARPSHTSQYLCASSDKDSLYTGELFFGEGSRLTVL.

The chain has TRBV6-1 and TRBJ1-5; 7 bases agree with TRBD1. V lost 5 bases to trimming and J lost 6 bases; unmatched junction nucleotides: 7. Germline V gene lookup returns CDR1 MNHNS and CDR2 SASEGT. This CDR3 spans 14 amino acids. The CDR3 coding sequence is TGTGCCAGCAGTACAAACAGGGGTTTTCAGCCCCAGCATTTT. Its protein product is CASSTNRGFQPQHF.

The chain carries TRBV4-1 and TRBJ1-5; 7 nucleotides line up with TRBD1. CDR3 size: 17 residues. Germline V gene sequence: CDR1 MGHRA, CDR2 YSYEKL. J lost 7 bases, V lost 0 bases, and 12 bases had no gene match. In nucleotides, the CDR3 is TGCGCCAGCAGCCAAGATTCGACAGGGTGGGGCGGCCAGCCCCAGCATTTT. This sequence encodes CASSQDSTGWGGQPQHF.

CDR3 in amino acids: CASSPQGGSGNEQFF. The CDR3 nucleotides are TGCGCCAGCAGCCCACAAGGGGGCTCGGGCAATGAGCAGTTCTTC. The rearrangement joins TRBV5-1 to TRBJ2-1; TRBD1 matches at 7 bases. CDR1 and CDR2 (germline): SGHRS, YFSETQ. The J segment lost 6 bases and the V segment lost 4 bases, leaving 10 bases of the junction unmatched. This CDR3 has 15 residues.